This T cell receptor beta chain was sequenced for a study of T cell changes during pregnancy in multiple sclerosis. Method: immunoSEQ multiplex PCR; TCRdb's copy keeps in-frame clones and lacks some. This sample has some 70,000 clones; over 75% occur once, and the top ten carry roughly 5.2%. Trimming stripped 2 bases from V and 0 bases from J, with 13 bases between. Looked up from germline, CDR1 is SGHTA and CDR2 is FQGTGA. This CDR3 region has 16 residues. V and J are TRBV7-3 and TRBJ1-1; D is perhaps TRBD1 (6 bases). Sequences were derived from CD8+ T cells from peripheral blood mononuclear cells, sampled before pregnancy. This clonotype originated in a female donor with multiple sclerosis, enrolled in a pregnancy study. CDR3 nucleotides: TGTGCCAGCAGCTTAGCGGGGGGCGATTTGAACACTGAAGCTTTCTTT. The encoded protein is CASSLAGGDLNTEAFF.